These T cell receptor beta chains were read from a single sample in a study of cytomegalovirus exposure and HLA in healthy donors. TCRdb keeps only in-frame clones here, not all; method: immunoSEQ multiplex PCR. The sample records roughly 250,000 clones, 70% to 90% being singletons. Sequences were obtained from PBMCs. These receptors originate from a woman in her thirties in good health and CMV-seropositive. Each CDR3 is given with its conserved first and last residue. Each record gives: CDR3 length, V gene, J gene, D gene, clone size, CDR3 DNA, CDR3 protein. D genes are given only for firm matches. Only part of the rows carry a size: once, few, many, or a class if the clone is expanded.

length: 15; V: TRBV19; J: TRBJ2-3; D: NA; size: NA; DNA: TGTGCCAGTAGTATTCTTCGGGGATACACAGATACGCAGTATTTT; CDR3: CASSILRGYTDTQYF
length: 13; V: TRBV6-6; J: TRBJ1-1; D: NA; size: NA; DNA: TGTGCCAGCAGTTACATCAGGAACACTGAAGCTTTCTTT; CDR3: CASSYIRNTEAFF
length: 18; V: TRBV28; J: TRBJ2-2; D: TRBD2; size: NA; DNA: TGTGCCAGCAGTTTATGGATAGCCGGGACTAGCGGCACCGGGGAGCTGTTTTTT; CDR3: CASSLWIAGTSGTGELFF
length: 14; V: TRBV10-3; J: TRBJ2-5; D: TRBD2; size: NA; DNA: TGTGCCATCAGGAAGGCGGGAGGGGAAGAGACCCAGTACTTC; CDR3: CAIRKAGGEETQYF
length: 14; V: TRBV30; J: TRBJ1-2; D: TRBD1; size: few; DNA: TGTGCCTGGAAGGGGACAGGGGAGGGCTATGGCTACACCTTC; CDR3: CAWKGTGEGYGYTF
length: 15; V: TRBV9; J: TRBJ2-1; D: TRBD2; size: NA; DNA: TGTGCCAGCAGCGTGGCTAGCGGAACCTACAATGAGCAGTTCTTC; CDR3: CASSVASGTYNEQFF
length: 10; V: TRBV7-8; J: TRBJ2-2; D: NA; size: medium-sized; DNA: TGCTTCAGGAACTCCGGGGAGCTGTTTTTT; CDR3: CFRNSGELFF
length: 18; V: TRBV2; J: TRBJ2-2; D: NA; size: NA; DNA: TGTGCCAGCAGTGAAGATGTTAGTGGGACTGTTAGCACCGGGGAGCTGTTTTTT; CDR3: CASSEDVSGTVSTGELFF
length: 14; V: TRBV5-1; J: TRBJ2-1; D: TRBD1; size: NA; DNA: TGCGCCAGCAGCTTAGGGACAGGGGACAATGAGCAGTTCTTC; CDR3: CASSLGTGDNEQFF
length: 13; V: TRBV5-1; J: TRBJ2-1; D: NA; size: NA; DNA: TGCGCCAGCAGCCCGGAAAGCGTACCTGAGCAGTTCTTC; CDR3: CASSPESVPEQFF
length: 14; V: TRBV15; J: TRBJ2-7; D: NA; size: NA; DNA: TGTGCCACCAGCAGAGATCGGACAAAGGGCGAGCAGTACTTC; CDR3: CATSRDRTKGEQYF
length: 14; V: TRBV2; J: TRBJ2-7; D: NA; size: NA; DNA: TGTGCCAGCAGTGAAGTCAGGTGGGGCCGAGTGCAGTACTTC; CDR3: CASSEVRWGRVQYF
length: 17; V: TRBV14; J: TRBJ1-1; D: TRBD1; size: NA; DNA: TGTGCCAGCAGCCAAGCTAAGGGAACAGGGGTATACACTGAAGCTTTCTTT; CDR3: CASSQAKGTGVYTEAFF
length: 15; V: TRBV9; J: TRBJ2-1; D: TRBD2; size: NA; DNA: TGTGCCAGCAGCTTAGGGACTAGCGGGCTAAATGAGCAGTTCTTC; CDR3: CASSLGTSGLNEQFF
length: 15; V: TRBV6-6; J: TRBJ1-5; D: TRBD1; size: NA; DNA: TGTGCCAGCAGTGCCGGACAGGGTGGGAATCAGCCCCAGCATTTT; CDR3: CASSAGQGGNQPQHF
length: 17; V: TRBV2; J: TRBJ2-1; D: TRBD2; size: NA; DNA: TGTGCCAGCAGTCGCGGACTAGCGGAAAGCTCCTACAATGAGCAGTTCTTC; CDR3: CASSRGLAESSYNEQFF
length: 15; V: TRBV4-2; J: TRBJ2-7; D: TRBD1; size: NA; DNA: TGTGCCAGCAGCCCGATCGGACAGGGTTTTTACGAGCAGTACTTC; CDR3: CASSPIGQGFYEQYF
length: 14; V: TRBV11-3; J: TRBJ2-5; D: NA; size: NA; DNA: TGTGCCAGCAGCCTGGGCGCGATCCAAGAGACCCAGTACTTC; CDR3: CASSLGAIQETQYF
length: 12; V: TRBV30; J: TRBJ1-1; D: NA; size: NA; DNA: TGTGCCTGGACCAAGTATCAGGCTGAAGCTTTCTTT; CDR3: CAWTKYQAEAFF
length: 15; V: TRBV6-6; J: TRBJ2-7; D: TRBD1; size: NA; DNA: TGTGCCAGCAGCCGTGATAGACAGGGCTGGGACGAGCAGTACTTC; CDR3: CASSRDRQGWDEQYF
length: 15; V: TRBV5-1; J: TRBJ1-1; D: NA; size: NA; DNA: TGCGCCAGCAGCCCTCCGGCGGCACCGAACACTGAAGCTTTCTTT; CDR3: CASSPPAAPNTEAFF
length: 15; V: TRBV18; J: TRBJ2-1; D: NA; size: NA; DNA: TGTGCCAGCTCACCACCGAGCGGAGCCTACAATGAGCAGTTCTTC; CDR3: CASSPPSGAYNEQFF
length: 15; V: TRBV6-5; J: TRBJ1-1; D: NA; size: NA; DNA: TGTGCCAGCAGTTACTCTGGGGGGGCATCCACTGAAGCTTTCTTT; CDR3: CASSYSGGASTEAFF
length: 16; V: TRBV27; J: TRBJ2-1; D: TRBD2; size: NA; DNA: TGTGCCAGCAGTCCCACACTAGCGGGTGGCCTCAATGAGCAGTTCTTC; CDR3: CASSPTLAGGLNEQFF
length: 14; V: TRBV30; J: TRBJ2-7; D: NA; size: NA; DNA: TGTGCCTGGGGCCGGGGACCGGGAGTGAACGAGCAGTACTTC; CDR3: CAWGRGPGVNEQYF
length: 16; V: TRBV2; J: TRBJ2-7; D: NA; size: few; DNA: TGTGCCAGCTGGGATCAGGGATCTTTGCCGTTATACGAGCAGTACTTC; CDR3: CASWDQGSLPLYEQYF
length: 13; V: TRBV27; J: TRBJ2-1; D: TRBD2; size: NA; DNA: TGTGCCAGCAGTGATCTAGCGGGTCTTGCGCAGTTCTTC; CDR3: CASSDLAGLAQFF
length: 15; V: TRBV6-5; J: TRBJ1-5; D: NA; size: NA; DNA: TGTGCCAGCAGGCCTACAGGGAGGGGCAATCAGCCCCAGCATTTT; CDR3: CASRPTGRGNQPQHF